What follows is one T cell receptor (beta chain) and its context. The sample comes from a study of T-cell memory formation after mild COVID-19. Germline CDR1 SNHLY, CDR2 FYNNEI. V dropped 2 bases and J dropped 2; count of bases not matched to a gene: 6. This CDR3 spans 16 amino acids. TCRdb re-derived calls from the 5' RACE reads in MiXCR, one entry per CDR3 protein. The repertoire holds about 600,000 distinct CDR3 sequences, with less than 25% as singletons. The gene calls are TRBV2 and TRBJ2-7, with 10 bases matching TRBD1. Sequencing used PBMCs or a T cell subset sorted from them (not recorded which). The sequence derives from an adult woman who had mild COVID-19 (a few samples of this study predate the infection). Cell type and time point are not known. The CDR3 DNA reads as TGTGCCAGCAGTGAATGGGGACAGGGGTCCCCCTACGAGCAGTACTTC. It encodes CASSEWGQGSPYEQYF.